This T cell receptor (beta chain) was retrieved from a study of blood T cell repertoires in COVID-19 (TCRdb year 2020). Regarding the research as a whole: Collaborator samples came from the United States, Italy and Spain and covered acute and convalescent phases of COVID-19. Nearly every sample came with metadata listing a de-identified subject ID, COVID-19 status, age in years and sex. Subjects who had been exposed to COVID-19, were actively infected with it, or had recovered from it provided the deeply sampled blood TCRbeta repertoires that made up the dataset. The prospective study material was composed of cDNA or gDNA derived from T cells, B-cell-depleted T cells, or PBMCs. Where available, HLA class I and class II types were obtained from metadata supplied by the sample provider rather than from assay-based typing. The repertoires were made available in a free public database intended to serve as a resource for research on the immune response to SARS-CoV-2. The samples were drawn from the first 160 participants of the ongoing ImmuneRACE study and from 950 to 1,500 subjects provided by 6 global collaborators. Study-wide conclusions, independent of this receptor: Clinical and demographic metadata were provided uncurated, with the amount varying by source and participant.

TCRbeta CDR3 regions were amplified from genomic DNA by means of the immunoSEQ Assay, a bias-controlled multiplex PCR. The original methods were these. The number of nucleated cells in each sample was estimated from the amplification of reference gene primers within the assay. Sequence reads were collapsed and filtered to measure the absolute abundance of every unique TCRbeta CDR3 rearrangement. For each sample, productive Simpson clonality was calculated by taking the square root of Simpson's diversity index across productive rearrangements. As stored in TCRdb, this immuneACCESS dataset retains in-frame rearrangements with V and J assigned. A fraction of the clones does not appear; measured against another copy, unresolved V genes explain less than half of the discrepancy, and the remainder lacks a known reason. V and J calls and clone size come straight from that table; D and trimming were deduced from the DNA. The sample table shows around 150,000 clones, and roughly 88% are seen once. Of the sample, about a tenth is held by the ten largest clones.

Including cysteine and phenylalanine, the CDR3 has 16 amino acids. Only the CDR3 DNA stays, 48 bases, in frame from base 1. The junction shows trimming of 3 bases on V and 1 base on J, plus 14 bases between the germline ends. Looking up the germline V gene yields CDR1 SGHAT and CDR2 FQNNGV. Note on this clone: Its cognate antigen has yet to be identified. Per-base quality was not reported, and no clone a single base away is much larger than it.

Each collaborating institution followed its own protocols to collect whole blood in K2EDTA tubes. For TCRbeta analysis, collaborator samples were shipped as frozen whole blood, as isolated PBMCs, or as DNA extracted from either sample type. The source of this sequence is a woman of 80 years or more with active or convalescent COVID-19. Material: peripheral blood. This sequence uses TRBV11-2 and TRBJ2-3; TRBD1 might be the D gene, on 6 matching bases. The base sequence is TGTGCCAGCAGCTTGGGGACAAGGGTTCGCACAGATACGCAGTATTTT. Translated, it gives CASSLGTRVRTDTQYF.